This T cell receptor (beta chain) was documented in a study of cytomegalovirus exposure and HLA in healthy donors. Libraries were prepared by immunoSEQ multiplex PCR; TCRdb keeps only in-frame clonotypes and omits some of them. The table lists 100,000 to 120,000 clones, 70% to 90% of them singletons. What was sequenced was PBMCs. The TCR was taken from a woman in her 30s in good health and CMV-seropositive.

The CDR3 bases are TGTGCCAGCAGCTTGAACGGGGGGAGCTCCTACGAGCAGTACTTC. Encoded protein: CASSLNGGSSYEQYF. The chain couples TRBV7-3 to TRBJ2-7, with 7 bases fitting TRBD2. Trimming cost V 3 bases and J 0 bases; bases outside gene matches: 5. Germline assignment: CDR1 SGHTA and CDR2 FQGTGA. The CDR3 sequence is 15 residues long.